The source of this T cell receptor (beta chain) is a study of T cells expressing NK-cell markers. Study-level points and caveats: Also leading the CD3+CD56-NKG2C+ fraction in several donors were these clonotypes. The HCMV specificity of the expanded NKG2C+ T cell clones stayed unresolved.

TCRdb reprocessed the 5' RACE reads and keeps a single row for each CDR3 protein, giving no DNA. The sample holds a few hundred thousand distinct CDR3 sequences. Details on this clonotype: Antigen: not known.

The CDR3 covers 13 residues. This TCR was recovered from a man between 18 and 35 years old in good health. The sample was blood T cells: a sorted CD56 or NKG2C T cell subset, CD4+ or CD8+ T cells, or bulk PBMC T cells (not recorded which). The rearrangement joins TRBV12-3 or TRBV12-4 to TRBJ2-2; TCRdb's D gene call, TRBD2, goes unchecked for lack of DNA. The CDR3 is CASSNGRAGELFF.